The T cell receptor (beta chain) described here comes from a study of blood T cell dynamics during melanoma immunotherapy (TCRdb year 2020). With regard to the full study: All patients had metastatic melanoma and were given first-line pembrolizumab or nivolumab plus ipilimumab as standard of care in the United Kingdom. To find early correlates of response, the study profiled the peripheral T cell receptor repertoires of patients with metastatic melanoma both before and after one cycle of checkpoint inhibitor therapy. Consecutive patients formed a training cohort, and a further independent group of patients from the same centre was pooled into an external validation set.

Counted from cysteine to phenylalanine, this CDR3 has 13 amino acids. CDR3 DNA is the only sequence kept; it has 39 bases, read in frame from the first base. V and J are truncated by 4 bases and 0 bases respectively, leaving an intervening sequence of 7 bases. The germline V gene specifies SGHDT as CDR1 and YYEEEE as CDR2. Points the paper makes about the study in general: A bifurcated reorganization of the PBMC repertoire at W3, with increased clonality or increased diversity, was observed in patients who later achieved disease control, unlike in progressors. The study could not determine whether the T cell clones driving repertoire changes were melanoma-specific or reflected general immune activation. The relatively small sample size was acknowledged as a potential limitation on generalization of the results.

Every bulk PBMC sample had a fixed 350 ng of DNA loaded. TCR beta CDR3 sequences were amplified from genomic DNA using the immunoSEQ TCRb Assay kit according to manufacturer instructions. The KAPA Library Quantification Kit for Illumina platforms was used to quantify pooled libraries by qPCR. Sequencing of the pooled libraries was done on an Illumina NextSeq 500, with clustering at 0.6-1.1 pM. The source study handled its data this way. TCR data were analyzed with immunoSEQ ANALYZER and the R LymphoSeq package. A rearrangement efficiency score was calculated as productive divided by the sum of productive and non-productive CDR3 sequences. Clonality was measured with the Gini coefficient and diversity with the Renyi index at alpha=1, compared pairwise between timepoints within each patient. In LymphoSeq, clonal relatedness was computed using an edit distance of 3, and repertoire similarity was computed using the Bhattacharyya coefficient. To classify response, a linear discriminant analysis based on week-3 changes in clonality and diversity was built with the R MASS and caret packages. This is the immuneACCESS table as TCRdb keeps it, with only in-frame sequences that have V and J called. A part of the clones is gone; compared with another copy, unresolved V genes explain less than half, and the rest is unexplained. That table gives V, J and clone size, and the DNA gave D and trimming. Recorded for this sample are about 19,000 clones; nearly 90% of them occurred a single time. Under 9% of the sample belongs to the ten largest clones.

About this clone itself: Its antigen has not been determined. No per-base quality is available; no much larger clone lies one base away.

The meaning of the sample's time point label: week 3, after first cycle of checkpoint inhibitor. Blood was sampled before treatment (T0) and at week 3 (W3), after the first cycle of checkpoint blockade. Except for two patients with rapid clinical progression, response was assessed 12 weeks after the first infusion by RECIST 1.1; disease control meant complete response, partial response or stable disease. Patients were excluded for prior systemic cancer treatment, concomitant immunosuppressant therapy or synchronous other active malignancies. To track both circulating cells and T cell turnover, TCR beta was sequenced from bulk PBMC as well as from plasma cell-free DNA. PBMC were isolated from blood with Lymphoprep and SepMate tubes, followed by red cell lysis. DNA from PBMC and sorted T cell subsets was extracted with QIAamp DNA Blood Mini kits.

Sequenced material: blood, taken from a patient treated with checkpoint blockade. Recombination linked TRBV5-6 to TRBJ2-5, with the D gene uncertain. The sequence was obtained from a human donor with melanoma. The CDR3 loop reads CASSLQYQETQYF. The DNA reads as follows: TGTGCCAGCAGCCTACAGTACCAAGAGACCCAGTACTTC.